Given below is one T cell receptor beta chain in context. Its antigen is still unknown. No per-base quality is available; no much larger clone lies one base away. The cohort comprised several hundred healthy bone marrow donors. At the time of sampling, every cohort member was nominally healthy, though immune exposures that went unrecorded were likely present. The donor tested CMV seropositive, placing the donor among the 289 seropositive members of the cohort. A peripheral blood sample was collected from each donor, and TCR beta sequencing was performed on peripheral blood mononuclear cells. The Qiagen DNeasy Blood Extraction Kit was used to extract genomic DNA from the blood cell samples. Library method: the immunoSEQ multiplex PCR assay. For the multiplex PCR, a mixture combining 60 forward primers for TCR Vbeta segments and 13 reverse primers for TCR Jbeta segments was used. The CDR3 region of rearranged TCR beta genes was amplified from genomic DNA with a multiplex PCR assay. Amplified TCR beta libraries were sequenced as 87-base-pair reads on the Illumina HiSeq System. Per the original workflow: In a later analysis, roughly 80 million unique TCR beta chains were counted across the approximately 640 repertoires, and roughly 10 million of these chains were shared by at least two donors. Raw reads were error-corrected and collapsed into unique sequences by a nearest-neighbor algorithm in which closely related sequences were merged to remove PCR and sequencing errors. To assign V, D and J gene segments, CDR3 sequences were aligned to IMGT reference sequences. For a sequence to be retained, a match of at least six nucleotides to both a V gene segment and a J gene segment was required. Rearrangements were classified as productive when the CDR3 lacked stop codons and remained in frame with V and J, and all other rearrangements were classified as non-productive. Following IMGT convention, CDR3 was defined as the stretch from the second conserved V-encoded cysteine up to the conserved J-encoded phenylalanine. In an earlier analysis of more than 550 of the donors, sequences lacking an unambiguous match to a single V gene segment were excluded. In an earlier analysis of a few hundred of the donors, V segments were called functional above 56.7% productive rearrangements and were called segregating when the between-donor standard deviation exceeded 5%. To diagnose cytomegalovirus status from the catalog of TCR beta chain sequences, a statistical classification framework was built. A later analysis assigned V and J genes by comparing TCR nucleotide sequences with IMGT/GENE-DB human TR gene sequences. The TCRdist pipeline was used in a later analysis to assign CDR3 sequences and most-parsimonious VDJ recombination scenarios. In a later analysis, each TCR beta chain was defined by its CDR3 amino acid sequence together with its V-gene family, and reads lacking a unique V-gene family were excluded. A later analysis removed 450 to 600 highly shared, low-generation-probability nucleotide sequences to deal with suspected cross-contamination and a sequencing artifact. For each public chain, a later analysis derived a clonal expansion index from normalized ranks of inferred template counts within each repertoire. A later analysis computed generation probabilities with a VDJ recombination model fitted to out-of-frame rearrangements, and checked the results against IGoR. A later analysis scored TCR-TCR, TCR-HLA and TCR-CMV co-occurrence with hypergeometric tests, applying a repertoire-size bias correction to TCR pairs. A later analysis estimated false discovery rates by permuting HLA or CMV assignments 20 times. A later analysis grouped co-occurring TCRs with DBSCAN, adding TCRdist sequence similarity when clustering within HLA-allele-positive subsets. Repertoires with fewer than 30,000 or more than 120,000 public chains, plus five repertoires with anomalous nucleotide sharing, were excluded from co-occurrence clustering. TCRdb retrieved this table from immuneACCESS and kept in-frame rearrangements only. Not all clones are present; in checked studies, unresolved V genes account for under half, and no reason is known for the remainder. That table supplies the V and J calls and clone size; D and trimming were determined from the DNA. The sample yields about 130,000 clones; approximately 84% were counted once. The biggest ten clones account for under 5% of the sample.

This entry belongs to a study of cytomegalovirus exposure and HLA in healthy donors (dated by TCRdb to 2016 to 2017). Study-wide context: According to an earlier analysis of 587 of the donors, about 179 million T cells yielded some 110 million unique TCR beta sequences and roughly 280 Gb of sequence data. Approximately 310 gigabases of sequencing data and 91 million or so unique TCR sequences made up an early release that covered some 640 HLA-typed donors. Of the roughly 410 genotyped donors, approximately 81% were placed in the genetic ancestry cluster associated with self-reported Caucasian donors. The study aimed to test whether cataloging public T cell receptors could reveal signatures of past pathogen exposure. The study profiled the T cell repertoires of 500 to 800 subjects by immunosequencing and related them to cytomegalovirus serostatus. Along with the roughly 700-subject first cohort, a separate validation cohort of 120 different subjects was used. The study combined high-throughput TCR immunosequencing, statistical association of individual TCRs with disease status, and machine learning to predict cytomegalovirus infection status. In a later analysis, previously published TCR beta repertoires from 666 donors were re-analyzed and high-resolution HLA genotyping was added so that TCR occurrence patterns could be studied. Rather than drawing on any new phenotypic data, the later analysis identified candidate immune exposures from TCR beta sequences and the way those sequences occurred across donors. An earlier analysis of about 620 of the donors applied high-throughput TCR beta sequencing to assess whether each TCR beta V gene segment acted as functional or pseudogenic. Donor age, sex, ethnicity and CMV serostatus were compiled alongside the repertoire data. Genome-wide SNP genotypes for about 55% of the roughly 670 donors were used in a later genetic analysis, which treated that subset as a discovery cohort. All discovery cohort repertoires had been generated using a single sequencing platform. HLA typing included class I and class II loci at four-digit resolution. The number of typed donors differed by locus: about 620-630 for A, B, C, DRB1 and DQB1; roughly 510 for DQA1; approximately 600 for DPA1; and 400 to 480 for DPB1. A few DR-DQ haplotypes were handled as single units for association and clustering because linkage in the cohort was strong. On average, around 230,000 unique TCR beta nucleotide sequences were sequenced per donor among 350 to 400 genotyped donors of the cohort, with around 19% of those sequences being non-productive. What the study reported, not specific to this receptor: In this cohort, only TCR beta chains were sequenced, and detectable features were limited by the absence of alpha or paired-chain data. In vitro tests confirmed that a few of the cytomegalovirus-associated TCR beta chains recognize cytomegalovirus antigens. Presence/absence analyses assumed roughly uniform sequencing depth across donors, an assumption that may not hold. The earlier analysis of 587 of the donors excluded roughly 17 rarely observed V segments, including chromosome 9 orphons, because counts were too low. In a later analysis, TCR association rates were found to vary across HLA loci, with the most associated TCRs seen for DRB1 alleles and the fewest for HLA-C alleles. Some IMGT-functional V segments, including TRBV6-2 and TRBV6-3, could not be told apart with the 87-base-pair reads, so those segments were excluded. A further reported finding was that TCR beta sequences accurately predicted the HLA-A and HLA-B alleles for most subjects in the first cohort. In a later analysis, about 17,000 TCR beta sequences were associated with specific HLA alleles at a false discovery rate of 0.05. The sequencing pipeline was judged likely to have produced a cluster of highly shared sequence variants as a technical artifact. Because some donors lacked HLA typing at each locus, the association tests relied only on the typed subset. In the study, 150 to 200 TCR beta chains were listed as associated with cytomegalovirus. In an earlier analysis of 500 to 650 of the donors, most TCR beta V segments appeared in productive rearrangements about 90% or about 30% of the time, broadly matching IMGT annotations. An association between a missense DCLRE1C variant and V-gene and J-gene trimming of TCR beta chains was found in a later genetic analysis and replicated in an independent cohort. The authors suggested that the approach could potentially be extended to other disease states and immunological phenotypes. Correlated functional status among segregating V segments might be attributable to linkage disequilibrium, but an unknown experimental factor could not be ruled out. When HLA alleles, especially DR and DQ, strongly co-occurred, attributing TCR associations to individual alleles was difficult. A later analysis found that most CMV-associated TCR beta chains appeared HLA-restricted, with HLA associations seemingly driven largely by CMV exposure. In a later genetic analysis, fewer N-insertions in productive TCRs were reported among donors in an Asian-associated ancestry cluster than the roughly 700-donor mean. Across donors, most TCR sequences were observed very rarely, whereas some public TCRs were present in many individuals. The classifier was reported to diagnose cytomegalovirus status with high specificity and sensitivity in both the original cohort and the validation cohort. Several of the top co-occurrence clusters appeared to be linked to parvovirus B19, influenza, CMV and Epstein-Barr virus, according to a later analysis. Immune exposure information for the cohort was limited to CMV serostatus. A later analysis found that HLA-associated TCR beta chains were more clonally expanded and had lower generation probabilities than equally common non-associated chains.

V loses 3 bases at its end and J loses 4 bases; junction bases beyond the gene matches: 8. In the germline V gene, CDR1 corresponds to SGDLS and CDR2 to YYNGEE. There are 15 amino acids in the CDR3, from cysteine to phenylalanine inclusive. The only DNA kept is the CDR3, 45 bases in frame from the first base. The sequenced sample consisted of PBMCs. The sequence was obtained from a man between 18 and 35 years old in good health and CMV-seropositive. The chain employs TRBV9 and TRBJ1-2, and 8 bases in between align with TRBD1. The nucleotides are TGTGCCAGCAGCGGAACCGGGACAGGCACCTATGGCTACACCTTC. Its translation is CASSGTGTGTYGYTF.